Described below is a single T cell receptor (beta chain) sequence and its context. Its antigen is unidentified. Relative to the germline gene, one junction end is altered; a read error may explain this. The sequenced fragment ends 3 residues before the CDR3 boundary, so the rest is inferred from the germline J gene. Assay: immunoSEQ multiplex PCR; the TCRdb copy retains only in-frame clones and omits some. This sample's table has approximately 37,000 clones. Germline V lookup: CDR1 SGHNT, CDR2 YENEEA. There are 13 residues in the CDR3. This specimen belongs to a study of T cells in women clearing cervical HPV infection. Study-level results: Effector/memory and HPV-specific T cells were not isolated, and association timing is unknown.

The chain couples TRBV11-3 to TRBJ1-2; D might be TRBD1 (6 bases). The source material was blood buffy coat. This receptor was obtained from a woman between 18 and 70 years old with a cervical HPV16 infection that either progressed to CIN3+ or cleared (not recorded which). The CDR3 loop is CANSLDRTYGYTF. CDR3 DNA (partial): TGTGCCAACAGCCTTGACAGGACCTATGGC.